This TCR beta chain was sequenced during a study of regulatory T cells in long-lasting Graves disease (dated by TCRdb to the early 2020s). About the investigation overall: Persistent Graves' disease was defined as persistently positive TSH receptor autoantibodies together with antithyroid drug treatment for over 5 years. Persistent Graves' disease patients were compared with newly diagnosed Graves' disease patients by peripheral blood TCR sequencing and RNA sequencing. The study was conducted in China and was registered as a clinical trial. A total of some 35 samples underwent TCR sequencing, from about 13 patients with persistent Graves' disease and approximately 20 patients with newly diagnosed Graves' disease. In the clinical cohort, patients with persistent Graves' disease had used antithyroid drugs for an average of about 9.3 years. What the authors observed across the whole study: Sequencing and analysis were limited to the TCR beta chain. More public clonotypes were shared among persistent patients (2,741) than among newly diagnosed patients (roughly 1,000). Only peripheral blood was studied, because thyroid tissue, the primary lesion, was inaccessible. The authors noted that the small sample size was a limitation that may lower accuracy. Persistent disease showed preferential use of TRBV28, TRBJ1-2 and TRBJ2-5, whereas newly diagnosed disease favored TRBV20-1 and TRBJ2-1. Compared with newly diagnosed patients, persistent Graves' disease patients had lower TCR Shannon entropy and fewer highly expanded clones, which suggests clonal expansion.

The CDR3 has 14 amino acids, counting the end cysteine and phenylalanine. Of all the DNA, just the CDR3 is kept, 42 bases in frame from base 1. Trimming costs V 6 bases and J 6 bases, and their ends lie 14 bases apart. This clonotype appeared many times. Its antigen remains undetermined. Base quality data are lacking; no much larger clone is found one base away. The time point label, as the study defines it: persistent/refractory GD, antithyroid drugs over 5 years with positive TRAb. RNA was extracted from PBMCs in TRIzol for both TCR sequencing and RNA sequencing. Graves' disease was diagnosed according to American Thyroid Association guidelines. Patients were recruited from an endocrinology department in Xi'an, China. Each patient gave 9 to 10 milliliters of peripheral blood, collected in an EDTA anticoagulant tube. Ficoll Paque Plus density gradient separation was used to isolate PBMCs, and no further T cell sorting was performed. RNA quality was checked with an Agilent 2100 Bioanalyzer and agarose gel, and concentration with a NanoDrop 2000.

Library creation used multiplex PCR. Sequenced on an Illumina HiSeq 4000. CDR3 regions were amplified by Arm-PCR with iRepertoire HTBI primers to construct TCR beta libraries. Before sequencing, the PCR products underwent gel purification. As for the original processing: A total of fewer than 80 TRBV and some 13 TRBJ segments were identified across samples and were used for gene usage analysis of CDR3 amino acid clonotypes. COPE and FqMerger were used to merge the filtered high-quality paired reads into contigs. BLAST was used to align contigs to IMGT TRBV, TRBD and TRBJ reference genes, and CDR3 was defined according to IMGT. Any clonotype with a frequency above 0.1% was counted as a highly expanded clone. Shannon entropy was used to measure repertoire diversity, and the Gini coefficient was used to measure V-J evenness. A clonotype was considered public if more than one individual shared it. TCRdb's own reprocessing of the public reads used fastp at Q25 and MiXCR and kept productive beta chains. Rows with one shared CDR3 protein collapse into an entry with the most common genes and DNA. The V and J calls and clone size come from TCRdb's table, not from the authors' own analysis. The table for this sample lists under 500,000 distinct CDR3 sequences; less than 25% of them were counted only once. Approximately 8% of the sample is taken by the ten largest.

The receptor comes from a female donor with Graves disease. Sequencing was performed on peripheral blood mononuclear cells (PBMCs), taken when the disease was refractory, from a patient treated with antithyroid drugs. The chain couples TRBV12-3 or TRBV12-4 to TRBJ1-4, with a weak D call of TRBD1 (5 bases match). The CDR3 region reads CASRPGTDYEKLFF. The nucleotide sequence is TGTGCCAGCAGGCCCGGGACTGATTATGAAAAACTGTTTTTT.